This T cell receptor beta chain was obtained from a study of T-cell memory formation after mild COVID-19. Study at large: The two donors had largely donor-specific TCR clusters.

General study results and limits: Shrinking CD4+ clones resided mostly in CM and EM, and CD8+ ones in EMRA. Some clones that responded were present in memory (sampled pre-infection), which suggests cross-reactive memory joined.

5'RACE, which relied on constant-segment primers, yielded TCR alpha and TCR beta cDNA libraries carrying sample barcodes and UMIs. Using its own MiXCR run on the 5' RACE reads, TCRdb lists one record per CDR3 protein. The table includes fewer than 250,000 distinct CDR3 sequences, 25% to 35% detected once. This CDR3 has 14 amino acids. Germline V gene lookup returns CDR1 SNHLY and CDR2 FYNNEI. Trimming took 8 bases from V and 7 from J; bases not matched to a gene: 11. This clonotype was picked up a small number of times. The antigen is unknown. The receptor was derived from an adult woman who had mild COVID-19 (a few samples of this study predate the infection). Cell type and time point are not known. The gene calls are TRBV2 and TRBJ2-1; 7 bases are a match to TRBD1. Sequencing was done on a sample of PBMCs or a T cell subset sorted from them (not recorded which). DNA for the CDR3: TGTGCCAGCGGTGGGCAGGGGGTATGGAATGAGCAGTTCTTC. It codes for CASGGQGVWNEQFF.